A selection of T cell receptor beta chains follows, all from one sample in a study of OX40 agonist ivuxolimab in advanced cancers. Profiling relied on immunoSEQ multiplex PCR, and the TCRdb table lists in-frame clones only, not all of them. The sample lists about 99,000 clones; 90% to 97% were seen once. Here the sequenced sample was CD4+ or CD8+ T cells sorted from blood, taken in a trial of the OX40 agonist ivuxolimab. Source of these receptors: an adult with an advanced solid tumor such as melanoma, head and neck, liver or kidney cancer. The CDR3 runs from the conserved cysteine through the conserved F or W. Where a row states a size, it is once, few, many or the class of an expanded clone; other rows omit it.

abundance,v_gene,j_gene,CDR3aa
-,TRBV28,TRBJ1-1,CASSYGGNAEAFF
-,TRBV7-9,TRBJ2-7,CASMGAPTFYEQYF
-,TRBV4-1,TRBJ2-1,CASSPTKWAGGNYEQFF
-,TRBV7-7,TRBJ2-3,CASSLGLDTQYF
-,TRBV5-5,TRBJ1-5,CASSLQPGGNQPQHF
-,TRBV7-9,TRBJ2-7,CASSLAQNEQYF
-,TRBV28,TRBJ2-3,CASTTPSGDTQYF
-,TRBV4-3,TRBJ1-4,CASSPRGSATNEKLFF
-,TRBV12-5,TRBJ2-7,CASGSDGYEQYF
-,TRBV4-1,TRBJ2-2,CASSAGPNTGELFF
-,TRBV19,TRBJ1-1,CASSIGGLITEAFF
-,TRBV7-3,TRBJ2-1,CASSLQGWGSYNEQFF
-,TRBV7-6,TRBJ2-1,CASSLVYDRLDNEQFF
-,TRBV4-1,TRBJ1-1,CASSMDLNTEAFF
-,TRBV15,TRBJ2-1,CATSRDPAGQYNEQFF
once,TRBV7-8,TRBJ2-1,CASSLVRRDEQFF
-,TRBV4-1,TRBJ1-1,CASSQGGITEAFF